The clone carrying this T cell receptor beta chain came up once. The data derive from a study of CD8 T cells in Susac syndrome. The CDR3 spans 17 residues. In germline, CDR1 is LGHDT, CDR2 YNNKEL (reference sequence). Losses at the gene ends were 1 base for V and 4 bases for J; bases not matched to a gene: 10. With random hexamers, reverse transcription was performed on 0.5 to 1 ug of RNA. By means of immunoSEQ multiplex PCR, TCR beta CDR3 spanning 54 Vbeta and 13 Jbeta underwent amplification. TCRdb re-analysed the immunoSEQ multiplex PCR reads in MiXCR, keeping a single row per CDR3 protein. Counted here are under 85,000 distinct CDR3 sequences, about 94% occurring once; the ten biggest clones make up 0.5% to 0.6%. TCR beta sequencing covered blood CD8+ and CD4+ T cells. The multiple sclerosis controls were treatment-naive patients, and their relapsing-remitting disease was stable or active.

This chain uses TRBV3-1 with TRBJ2-3, with 8 bases matching TRBD1. Sequencing input: CD8+ T cells from PBMCs. The sequence was collected from a human donor with multiple sclerosis. CDR3 loop: CASSQGPGQALSDTQYF. The CDR3 DNA is TGTGCCAGCAGCCAAGGCCCGGGACAGGCTTTATCAGATACGCAGTATTTT.